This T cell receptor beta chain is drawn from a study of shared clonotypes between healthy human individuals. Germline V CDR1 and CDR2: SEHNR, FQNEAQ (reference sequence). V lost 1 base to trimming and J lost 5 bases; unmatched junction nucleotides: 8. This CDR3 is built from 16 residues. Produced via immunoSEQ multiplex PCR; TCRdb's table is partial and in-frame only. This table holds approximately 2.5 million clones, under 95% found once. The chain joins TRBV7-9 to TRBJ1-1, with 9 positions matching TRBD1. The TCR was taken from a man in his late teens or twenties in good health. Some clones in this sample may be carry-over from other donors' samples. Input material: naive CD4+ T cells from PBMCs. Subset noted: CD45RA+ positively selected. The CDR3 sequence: CASSLVSGQGGTEAFF. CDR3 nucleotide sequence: TGTGCCAGCAGCTTAGTCTCGGGACAGGGAGGTACTGAAGCTTTCTTT.